This T cell receptor (beta chain) was retrieved from a study of cytomegalovirus exposure and HLA in healthy donors. PCR was performed using 60 Vbeta and 13 Jbeta primers. The repertoire was sequenced with immunoSEQ multiplex PCR; TCRdb's copy has only in-frame clones and lacks some. This table has 150,000 to 200,000 clones, over 70% appearing once. Input material: PBMCs. The clonotype was recovered from a woman younger than 30 in good health and CMV-seronegative.

The CDR3 nucleotides read TGCGCCAGCAGCTTGGGGGACAGGAACTATGGCTACACCTTC. Encoded protein: CASSLGDRNYGYTF. V usage is TRBV5-1 and J usage is TRBJ1-2, with 8 positions matching TRBD1. Germline V gene sequence: CDR1 SGHRS, CDR2 YFSETQ. The V segment lost 0 bases and the J segment 2 bases; nucleotides outside the gene matches: 0. This CDR3 region has 14 residues.